This TCR beta chain comes out of a study of T-cell memory formation after mild COVID-19. Study as a whole: TCR clusters were mostly donor specific. Study results and limitations: Mainly in CM and EM were contracting CD4+ clones; CD8+ were in EMRA. Some responding clones appeared in pre-infection memory, suggesting cross-reactive memory joined.

MiXCR, applied by TCRdb to the 5' RACE reads, yields one record per CDR3 protein. This sample has some 320,000 distinct CDR3 sequences, with 15% to 20% found just once. V was pared by 4 bases and J by 5 bases, with 6 bases of the junction left unmatched. Germline-derived CDR1 and CDR2 are MNHEY and SVGAGI. The CDR3 runs to 14 residues. On this clonotype: Its antigen remains unidentified.

The specimen sequenced was PBMCs or a T cell subset sorted from them (not recorded which). This sequence originates from a man aged 18 to 29 who had mild COVID-19 (a few samples of this study predate the infection). Cell type and time point are not known. The chain couples TRBV6-5 to TRBJ2-7; 9 bases are a match to TRBD1. CDR3 in amino acids: CASSSGTGRNEQYF. CDR3 DNA: TGTGCCAGCAGTTCCGGGACAGGGAGGAACGAGCAGTACTTC.